This TCR beta chain was sequenced in a study of monozygotic twins with inflammatory bowel disease. Study-level results: With inverse Simpson as the measure, TCRbeta diversity was lower in IBD patients than in healthy co-twins.

The CDR3 totals 16 residues. Remarks on this clonotype: Antigen: not known.

For each CDR3 protein, TCRdb gives one entry from its re-call of the 5' RACE reads, without DNA. The sample totals about 160,000 distinct CDR3 sequences; its top ten clones hold around 2.8%. What was sequenced was blood. This clonotype was sampled from a human donor with ulcerative colitis or Crohn's disease, or a healthy co-twin of an affected twin (not recorded which). This chain joins TRBV12-3 or TRBV12-4 and TRBJ2-3; TCRdb's D gene call, TRBD1, goes unchecked for lack of DNA. The CDR3: CASPPGVVEGPDTQYF.